Sequencing of this TCR beta chain was carried out in a study of T-cell memory formation after mild COVID-19. Using constant-segment primers, 5'RACE produced TCR alpha and TCR beta cDNA libraries carrying sample barcodes and UMIs. TCRdb re-called the 5' RACE reads with MiXCR, one entry per CDR3 protein. This table holds roughly 580,000 distinct CDR3 sequences, roughly 18% found once. V was clipped by 0 bases and J by 5 bases, with 4 bases between them. Germline values: CDR1 KGHDR, CDR2 SFDVKD. There are 12 residues in the CDR3. The sequencing input was PBMCs or a T cell subset sorted from them (not recorded which). The chain carries TRBV24-1 and TRBJ2-7; no clear D. The TCR comes from an adult woman who had mild COVID-19 (a few samples of this study predate the infection). Cell type and time point are not known. Here the CDR3 DNA reads TGTGCCACCAGTGATTTGAGGGACGAGCAGTACTTC. It translates to CATSDLRDEQYF.